Presented here are 29 T cell receptor beta chains from one specimen sequenced in a study of cytomegalovirus exposure and HLA in healthy donors. A multiplex PCR was run with 60 Vbeta primers and 13 Jbeta primers. This table comes from immunoSEQ multiplex PCR, and its TCRdb copy is limited to in-frame clones, with some not included. The table includes about 160,000 clones, about 71% detected once. Sample: PBMCs. The origin of the receptors is a woman between 25 and 40 years old in good health and CMV-seronegative.

The chain employs TRBV7-2 and TRBJ1-1; D is undetermined. The V gene lost 11 bases and the J gene lost 3 bases, with 10 bases spanning the gap. The CDR3 loop spans 11 amino acids. CDR1 SGHTA and CDR2 FQGNSA come from the germline V gene. Here the CDR3 reads CASGGYTEAFF. The CDR3 DNA follows: TGTGCCTCGGGAGGGTACACTGAAGCTTTCTTT.

The V and J genes are TRBV6-5 and TRBJ2-7, with TRBD1 matching over 9 bases. The CDR3 extends over 14 amino acids. V lost 6 bases and J lost 4; bases outside the gene matches: 7. Germline CDR1 is MNHEY and CDR2 is SVGAGI. The chain's CDR3 is CASSTDRGLYEQYF. The CDR3 DNA follows: TGTGCCAGCAGCACCGACAGGGGGTTGTACGAGCAGTACTTC.

J is TRBJ2-1 and V is TRBV5-6, with 10 nucleotides matching TRBD2. There are 15 residues in the CDR3. V lost 3 bases, J lost 5 bases, and 5 bases stayed unmatched. The V gene's germline CDR1 is SGHDT and CDR2 YYEEEE. The CDR3 sequence is CASSSSLAGNNEQFF. CDR3 nucleotides: TGTGCCAGCAGCTCCTCACTAGCGGGAAACAATGAGCAGTTCTTC.

V is TRBV10-3 and J is TRBJ2-7, with D possibly TRBD2 on 6 matching bases. The CDR3 spans 14 residues. V lost 10 bases to trimming and J lost 0 bases, with 16 bases between them. Germline CDR1 ENHRY, CDR2 SYGVKD. CDR3 sequence reads: CATRVGGSSYEQYF. The CDR3 DNA sequence: TGTGCCACCCGAGTCGGAGGGTCCTCCTACGAGCAGTACTTC.

The chain couples TRBV18 to TRBJ1-1, with D possibly being TRBD1 (6 bases). Germline assignment: CDR1 KGHSH and CDR2 LQKENI. The germline V and J ends were trimmed by 2 bases and 1 base, with 11 bases remaining between them. The CDR3 has 15 amino acids. The CDR3 loop reads CASSPGRGANTEAFF. In nucleotides, the CDR3 is TGTGCCAGCTCACCAGGGAGGGGGGCGAACACTGAAGCTTTCTTT.

The chain links TRBV4-2 to TRBJ2-2, with a weak D call TRBD2 (6 bases). In germline, CDR1 is LGHNA, CDR2 YNFKEQ. V shed 1 base and J shed 10 bases, with 16 bases lying between them. The CDR3 spans 15 residues. DNA of the CDR3: TGTGCCAGCAGCCAAGGGTCTAGCGTACTTAAGGAGCTGTTTTTT. Amino acids: CASSQGSSVLKELFF.

The chain is built from TRBV6-1 and TRBJ2-7; 7 bases line up with TRBD1. With 8 bases clipped from V and 1 base from J, the junction kept 2 bases outside the gene matches. The CDR3 contains 12 residues. Germline CDR1 and CDR2: MNHNS and SASEGT. CDR3 coding DNA: TGTGCCAGCGACAGGGATTCCTACGAGCAGTACTTC. Translated: CASDRDSYEQYF.

This clone was picked up one time. Mismatch with germline at one junction end may stem from a read error. As DNA, the CDR3 is TGTTCCAGCAGCAAGGACAGGGGGATGAGGGCCAACGTCCTGACTTTC. It codes for CSSSKDRGMRANVLTF. V and J are TRBV7-9 and TRBJ2-6, with 10 positions matching TRBD1. The CDR3 consists of 16 residues. Germline loops: CDR1 SEHNR, CDR2 FQNEAQ (reference sequence).

The rearrangement links TRBV4-3 to TRBJ2-5, with D perhaps matching TRBD2 (6 bases). Germline CDR1 LGHNA, CDR2 YSLEER. This CDR3 has 16 residues. V lost 0 bases to trimming and J lost 4 bases, with 15 bases between them. The CDR3 DNA is TGCGCCAGCAGCCAAGATCTCACCGGGAGCGGAGAGACCCAGTACTTC. It codes for CASSQDLTGSGETQYF.

V usage is TRBV9 and J usage is TRBJ1-1; tentatively, D is TRBD1 (5 bases). V lost 3 bases and J 14 bases, leaving 17 bases between the germline ends. Per the germline V gene, CDR1 is SGDLS and CDR2 is YYNGEE. The CDR3 loop spans 12 amino acids. The CDR3 spells CASSGGERVRFF. DNA of the CDR3: TGTGCCAGCAGCGGGGGGGAAAGGGTACGCTTCTTT.

This clone was detected only a few times. This chain connects TRBV11-1 to TRBJ2-3; TRBD2 matches at 10 bases. Germline V gene lookup returns CDR1 SGHAT and CDR2 FQDESV (reference sequence). This CDR3 has 16 residues. Unmatched junction bases numbered 3, after V lost 2 bases and J lost 1 base. The CDR3 loop reads CASSLSLAGGTDTQYF. Written as DNA, the CDR3 is TGTGCCAGCAGCTTAAGTCTAGCGGGGGGCACAGATACGCAGTATTTT.

V gene TRBV29-1 combines with J gene TRBJ2-7; D is perhaps TRBD2 (7 bases). Germline V gene lookup returns CDR1 SQVTM and CDR2 ANQGSEA. This CDR3 is 12 amino acids long. Trimming stripped 7 bases from V and 2 bases from J, with 12 bases between. The DNA of the CDR3 is TGCAGCGGGGGGGGCAGTACCTACGAGCAGTACTTC. Translated: CSGGGSTYEQYF.

This clone was picked up one time. The genes are TRBV25-1 and TRBJ1-5; D may be TRBD1 (6 bases). CDR1 and CDR2 from the germline V gene are MGHDK and SYGVNS. V gave up 6 bases and J gave up 5 bases, with 11 bases separating them. This CDR3 comprises 13 residues. The CDR3 nucleotides read TGTGCCAGCAGGGGGGGGGCCGATCAGCCCCAGCATTTT. Its protein is CASRGGADQPQHF.

J is TRBJ2-1 and V is TRBV7-9, with 7 nucleotides matching TRBD2. V lost 5 bases and J lost 8; bases outside the gene matches: 9. Germline V CDR1 and CDR2: SEHNR, FQNEAQ (reference sequence). This CDR3 comprises 14 residues. CDR3: CASSASGGVDEQFF. The CDR3 DNA follows: TGTGCCAGCAGCGCCTCGGGGGGTGTGGATGAGCAGTTCTTC.

This chain uses TRBV7-9 with TRBJ1-2, with 7 bases fitting TRBD1. CDR1 is SEHNR and CDR2 is FQNEAQ in the germline V gene (reference sequence). Germline trimming cut 4 bases from V and 3 bases from J; bases unmatched to any gene: 14. CDR3 length equals 17 residues. The DNA for the CDR3 is TGTGCCAGCAGCTCGGGGAGGCGACAGGGTGTTTACTATGGCTACACCTTC. Translation: CASSSGRRQGVYYGYTF.

The V and J genes are TRBV5-1 and TRBJ2-1; 7 bases agree with TRBD2. Trimming took 1 base from V and 4 from J; bases not matched to a gene: 5. The CDR3 runs 15 residues. CDR1 is SGHRS and CDR2 is YFSETQ in the germline V gene. The CDR3 spells CASSLSSGVYNEQFF. The CDR3 DNA is TGCGCCAGCAGCTTGTCTAGCGGAGTTTACAATGAGCAGTTCTTC.

The CDR3 loop is CASSGRVAYNEQFF. The CDR3 DNA is TGTGCCAGCTCAGGCAGGGTCGCCTACAATGAGCAGTTCTTC. The J gene is TRBJ2-1, the V gene TRBV18; a weak D match, TRBD1 (5 bases). The CDR3 is 14 residues long. V dropped 5 bases and J dropped 2 bases, with 10 bases sitting between them. Germline V lookup: CDR1 KGHSH, CDR2 LQKENI.

J is TRBJ2-1 and V is TRBV7-3; D might be TRBD2 (5 bases). The CDR3 runs 14 residues. Trimming removed 5 bases from V and 5 bases from J, with 13 bases in between. Germline CDR1 and CDR2: SGHTA and FQGTGA. In nucleotides, the CDR3 is TGTGCCAGCAGCCCCTACGCAGCGGACAATGAGCAGTTCTTC. Protein: CASSPYAADNEQFF.

This clone was seen a single time. In the same sample, other DNA sequences code for this CDR3. V gene TRBV28 combines with J gene TRBJ1-1, with D hard to call. Trimming cost V 3 bases and J 1 base, with 3 bases left between them. This CDR3 has 12 residues. Germline CDR1 and CDR2: MDHEN and SYDVKM. The CDR3 loop reads CASSFRNTEAFF. The DNA of the CDR3 is TGTGCCAGCAGTTTCCGGAACACTGAAGCTTTCTTT.

The chain uses TRBV7-2 and TRBJ2-3; 7 bases fit TRBD1. The CDR3 length is 11 residues. Per the germline V gene, CDR1 is SGHTA and CDR2 is FQGNSA. The V gene end was trimmed by 5 bases and the J gene end by 8 bases; junction bases not matched to a gene: 1. The CDR3 sequence: CASSTGVTQYF. CDR3 bases: TGTGCCAGCAGCACAGGGGTTACGCAGTATTTT.

The chain links TRBV9 to TRBJ2-1; TRBD2 agrees at 12 bases. The ends lost 0 bases at V and 9 bases at J; junction bases unmatched: 7. Germline V gene lookup returns CDR1 SGDLS and CDR2 YYNGEE. This CDR3 is 16 amino acids long. The CDR3 loop reads CASSVATTSGRAEQFF. CDR3 DNA: TGTGCCAGCAGCGTAGCTACGACTAGCGGGAGAGCTGAGCAGTTCTTC.

The rearrangement uses TRBV15 and TRBJ1-1; D not resolved. Germline lookup yields CDR1 LNHNV and CDR2 YYDKDF (reference sequence). This CDR3 contains 13 residues. The V end lost 4 bases, the J end lost 1 base, and 7 bases lay between the germline ends. CDR3 coding DNA: TGTGCCACCAGCACGAACAAGAACACTGAAGCTTTCTTT. Translation: CATSTNKNTEAFF. Looking up the rest from reference TRBV15 and TRBJ1-1 gives the full variable domain: DAMVIQNPRYQVTQFGKPVTLSCSQTLNHNVMYWYQQKSSQAPKLLFHYYDKDFNNEADTPDNFQSRRPNTSFCFLDIRSPGLGDTAMYLCATSTNKNTEAFFGQGTRLTVV.

This chain joins TRBV5-1 and TRBJ1-2; 7 bases fit TRBD1. Germline V gives CDR1 SGHRS, CDR2 YFSETQ. V shed 4 bases and J 6 bases; nucleotides not matched to a gene: 6. The CDR3 consists of 13 residues. CDR3 amino acids: CASSLIGQDGYTF. CDR3 coding DNA: TGCGCCAGCAGCCTAATAGGACAGGATGGCTACACCTTC.

This clone was detected only once. In DNA form, the CDR3 reads TGCGCCAGCAGCCGGGCTAGCGGGACCACAGATACGCAGTATTTT. Protein sequence: CASSRASGTTDTQYF. The chain joins TRBV4-1 to TRBJ2-3; TRBD2 matches at 9 bases. Germline trimming cut 4 bases from V and 2 bases from J; bases unmatched to any gene: 4. The germline CDR1 and CDR2 sequences are MGHRA and YSYEKL. This CDR3 is built from 15 residues.

The V call is TRBV6-1, the J call TRBJ2-7, with D maybe TRBD2 (6 bases). Germline lookup yields CDR1 MNHNS and CDR2 SASEGT. The CDR3 spans 14 residues. With 5 bases removed from V and 5 bases from J, the gap between germline ends came to 16 bases. The CDR3 region is CASSSPRRGHEQYF. The CDR3 bases are TGTGCCAGCAGTTCGCCCCGGAGGGGTCACGAGCAGTACTTC.

The V call is TRBV4-1, the J call TRBJ2-7, with D maybe TRBD1 (6 bases). Germline values: CDR1 MGHRA, CDR2 YSYEKL. The length of the CDR3 is 15 residues. Trimming left V 4 bases short and J 4 bases short, with 17 bases between. The DNA of the CDR3 is TGCGCCAGCAGCCGCCTACCCGTAGGGGGATACGAGCAGTACTTC. Translation gives CASSRLPVGGYEQYF.

CDR3 DNA: TGTGCCAGCACCGAGGGGGAAGTGTCATATGGCTACACCTTC. Translating it yields CASTEGEVSYGYTF. This chain joins TRBV28 and TRBJ1-2, with a tentative D call TRBD1 (6 bases). The length of the CDR3 is 14 residues. Trimming cost V 7 bases and J 5 bases, with 17 bases left between them. Germline assignment: CDR1 MDHEN and CDR2 SYDVKM.

This clone was picked up a small number of times. The rearrangement links TRBV4-2 to TRBJ2-3, with 7 positions matching TRBD1. Germline loops: CDR1 LGHNA, CDR2 YNFKEQ. The CDR3 length is 16 residues. Trimming took 4 bases from V and 4 from J; bases not matched to a gene: 11. The CDR3 region has the DNA TGTGCCAGCAGCCCCGGGCGAGGGGGCTTTCCAGATACGCAGTATTTT. This encodes CASSPGRGGFPDTQYF.

This chain links TRBV5-4 with TRBJ1-1; no definite D call. This CDR3 comprises 13 residues. The V and J ends lost 1 base and 5 bases respectively, with 9 bases between them. From germline, CDR1 is SGHNT and CDR2 YYREEE (reference sequence). The DNA of the CDR3 is TGTGCCAGCAGCTTGCCGGGGAATACTGAAGCTTTCTTT. Its protein product is CASSLPGNTEAFF. The variable domain in full, with the rest retrieved from reference TRBV5-4 and TRBJ1-1, is ETGVTQSPTHLIKTRGQQVTLRCSSQSGHNTVSWYQQALGQGPQFIFQYYREEENGRGNFPPRFSGLQFPNYSSELNVNALELDDSALYLCASSLPGNTEAFFGQGTRLTVV.